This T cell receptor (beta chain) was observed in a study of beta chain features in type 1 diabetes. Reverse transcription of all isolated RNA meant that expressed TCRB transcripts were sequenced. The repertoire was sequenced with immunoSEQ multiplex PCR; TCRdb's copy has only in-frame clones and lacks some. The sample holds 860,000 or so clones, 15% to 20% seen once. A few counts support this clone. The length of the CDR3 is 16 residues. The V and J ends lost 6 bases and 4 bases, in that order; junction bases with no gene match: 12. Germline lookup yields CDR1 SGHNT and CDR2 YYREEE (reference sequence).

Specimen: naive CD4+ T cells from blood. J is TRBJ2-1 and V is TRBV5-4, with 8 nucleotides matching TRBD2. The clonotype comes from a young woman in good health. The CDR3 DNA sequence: TGTGCCAGCAAGAGCGGGAGTGGGGTTGAGTACAATGAGCAGTTCTTC. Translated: CASKSGSGVEYNEQFF. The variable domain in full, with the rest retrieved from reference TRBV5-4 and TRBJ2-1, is ETGVTQSPTHLIKTRGQQVTLRCSSQSGHNTVSWYQQALGQGPQFIFQYYREEENGRGNFPPRFSGLQFPNYSSELNVNALELDDSALYLCASKSGSGVEYNEQFFGPGTRLTVL.